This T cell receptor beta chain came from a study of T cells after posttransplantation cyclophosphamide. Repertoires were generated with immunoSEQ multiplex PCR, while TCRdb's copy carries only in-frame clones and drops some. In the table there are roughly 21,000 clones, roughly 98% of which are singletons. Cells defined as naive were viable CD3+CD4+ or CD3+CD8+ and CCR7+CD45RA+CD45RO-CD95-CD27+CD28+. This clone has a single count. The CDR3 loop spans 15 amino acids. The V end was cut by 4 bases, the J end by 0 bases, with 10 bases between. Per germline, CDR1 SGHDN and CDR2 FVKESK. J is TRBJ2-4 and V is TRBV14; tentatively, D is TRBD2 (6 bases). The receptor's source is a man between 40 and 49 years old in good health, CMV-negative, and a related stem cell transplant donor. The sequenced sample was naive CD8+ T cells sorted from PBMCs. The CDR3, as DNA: TGTGCCAGCAGCCCAATGGGGGGAGCCAAAAACATTCAGTACTTC. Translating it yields CASSPMGGAKNIQYF.